Below are 17 T cell receptor beta chains sequenced from a single sample in a study of post-analysis software for immune sequencing data. Study-wide results and caveats: Five TRBV segments were more frequent in patients than controls; TRBV5-6, TRBV5-1 and TRBV20-1 belonged to this group.

No antigens are known for them. Unique molecular identifiers were present in the TCR beta cDNA libraries. TCRdb redid the calling of the PCR reads with MiXCR, one entry per CDR3 protein. Among 400,000 to 500,000 distinct CDR3 sequences listed, roughly 38% were seen once. The sequencing input was blood. These receptors were taken from a girl aged 2 to 9 with multiple sclerosis.

This chain uses TRBV14 with TRBJ2-3; no clear D gene. Trimming removed 2 bases at V and 6 bases at J, with 15 bases between. CDR1 is SGHDN, CDR2 FVKESK, per germline. This CDR3 is 15 amino acids long. The CDR3: CASSQSSQPWDTQYF. The CDR3 coding sequence is TGTGCCAGCAGCCAATCCAGCCAACCATGGGATACGCAGTATTTT. The full variable domain, in which reference TRBV14 and TRBJ2-3 provide the parts outside the CDR3, is EAGVTQFPSHSVIEKGQTVTLRCDPISGHDNLYWYRRVMGKEIKFLLHFVKESKQDESGMPNNRFLAERTGGTYSTLKVQPAELEDSGVYFCASSQSSQPWDTQYFGPGTRLTVL.

This clonotype was observed a few times. The V and J genes are TRBV20-1 and TRBJ2-5; 7 bases fit TRBD2. This CDR3 contains 15 residues. V was pared by 3 bases and J by 2 bases, with 9 bases of the junction left unmatched. CDR1 and CDR2 (germline): DFQATT, SNEGSKA (reference sequence). The CDR3 is CSASGRAVLQETQYF. DNA of the CDR3: TGCAGTGCTAGTGGGAGGGCCGTTTTACAAGAGACCCAGTACTTC.

V gene TRBV7-9 combines with J gene TRBJ2-6; 9 positions agree with TRBD1. Germline V CDR1 and CDR2: SEHNR, FQNEAQ (reference sequence). V lost 6 bases to trimming and J lost 3 bases; unmatched junction nucleotides: 15. This CDR3 has 19 residues. In DNA form, the CDR3 reads TGTGCCAGCAGACGAAGTACAGGGGGCTTTTCGAATGGGGCCAACGTCCTGACTTTC. Amino acid sequence: CASRRSTGGFSNGANVLTF.

The V and J genes are TRBV4-1 and TRBJ1-5; weak D call: TRBD1 (6 bases). Germline V gene lookup returns CDR1 MGHRA and CDR2 YSYEKL. The ends were cut back, 2 bases at V and 2 bases at J, with 19 bases in the middle. The CDR3 sequence is 18 residues long. CDR3 DNA sequence: TGCGCCAGCAGCCAATTCCCCAGATTCCACAGGGGCAATCAGCCCCAGCATTTT. Its protein product is CASSQFPRFHRGNQPQHF.

This clonotype was observed a few times. The chain combines TRBV10-3 with TRBJ2-3, with a weak D call TRBD1 (5 bases). CDR3 length: 16 residues. Germline CDR1 reads ENHRY; CDR2 reads SYGVKD. Trimming cost V 1 base and J 1 base, with 12 bases left between them. The CDR3 sequence is CAISEWVTAGTDTQYF. CDR3 DNA sequence: TGTGCCATCAGTGAGTGGGTGACAGCAGGCACAGATACGCAGTATTTT.

This clonotype was seen more than once but under ten times. The gene calls are TRBV11-1 and TRBJ2-1, with a possible D match to TRBD1 (6 bases). CDR1 is SGHAT, CDR2 FQDESV, per germline (reference sequence). This CDR3 region has 13 residues. Trimming took 4 bases from V and 8 from J, leaving 12 bases between them. CDR3 DNA sequence: TGTGCCAGCAGCTCAAACAGGGTCGATGAGCAGTTCTTC. It specifies CASSSNRVDEQFF.

The chain joins TRBV9 to TRBJ2-1; 7 nucleotides match TRBD1. The trim removed 4 bases at V and 0 bases at J, leaving 10 bases unmatched. In germline, CDR1 is SGDLS, CDR2 YYNGEE. The CDR3 has 17 residues. The CDR3 region is CASSPRQGKSSYNEQFF. The CDR3 DNA follows: TGTGCCAGCAGCCCACGACAGGGCAAGAGCTCCTACAATGAGCAGTTCTTC.

The genes are TRBV20-1 and TRBJ2-4, with D perhaps being TRBD1 or TRBD2 (7 bases each). The J call may be mistaken, given a closer DNA end match to TRBJ2-7. The CDR3 contains 13 residues. Germline-derived CDR1 and CDR2 are DFQATT and SNEGSKA (reference sequence). CDR3: CSASLAGGDEQYF. CDR3 nucleotide sequence: TGCAGTGCTAGCTTGGCAGGGGGGGACGAGCAGTACTTC.

The rearrangement links TRBV9 to TRBJ2-1, with D perhaps TRBD1 (5 bases). This CDR3 is 16 amino acids long. Germline assignment: CDR1 SGDLS and CDR2 YYNGEE. Trimming shortened V by 1 base and J by 3 bases, and 14 bases separated the two germline ends. As DNA, the CDR3 is TGTGCCAGCAGCGTATTGGGCAGGGCGTTCTACAATGAGCAGTTCTTC. Encoded protein: CASSVLGRAFYNEQFF. Looking up the rest from reference TRBV9 and TRBJ2-1 gives the full variable domain: DSGVTQTPKHLITATGQRVTLRCSPRSGDLSVYWYQQSLDQGLQFLIQYYNGEERAKGNILERFSAQQFPDLHSELNLSSLELGDSALYFCASSVLGRAFYNEQFFGPGTRLTVL.

In this sample, this clonotype turned up a few times. V is TRBV4-2 and J is TRBJ2-1, with 9 bases fitting TRBD2. Germline lookup yields CDR1 LGHNA and CDR2 YNFKEQ. J was trimmed by 7 bases and V by 0 bases; bases with no gene match: 10. CDR3 length: 17 residues. In nucleotides, the CDR3 is TGTGCCAGCAGCCAAGATCGGGCTAGCGGGGTTCGGAATGAGCAGTTCTTC. This sequence encodes CASSQDRASGVRNEQFF.

This clonotype appeared a few times. The chain carries TRBV7-3 and TRBJ2-1; D unclear. V was clipped by 5 bases and J by 5 bases, with 16 bases between them. The germline gives CDR1 SGHTA, CDR2 FQGTGA. The CDR3 consists of 15 residues. The CDR3 nucleotides are TGTGCCAGCAGCGAAGGGTCCCTCCCCGACAATGAGCAGTTCTTC. Translation: CASSEGSLPDNEQFF.

The table lists this clonotype with a few counts. The CDR3: CASSEPGVNTEAFF. The CDR3 nucleotides are TGTGCCAGCAGTGAACCAGGGGTGAACACTGAAGCTTTCTTT. The rearrangement joins TRBV6-1 to TRBJ1-1; tentatively, D is TRBD1 (6 bases). V dropped 2 bases and J dropped 0 bases, with 7 bases sitting between them. There are 14 residues in the CDR3. Germline V gene sequence: CDR1 MNHNS, CDR2 SASEGT.

The CDR3 DNA follows: TGTGCCAGCAGTCCCGGGACATGGGTAACGAGCTACGAGCAGTACTTC. This codes for CASSPGTWVTSYEQYF. The rearrangement uses TRBV12-3 or TRBV12-4 and TRBJ2-7, with D perhaps TRBD1 (6 bases). V lost 5 bases, J lost 3 bases, and 20 bases lay in between. The CDR3 totals 16 residues.

In its sample, this clonotype was seen a few times. The genes are TRBV27 and TRBJ2-7, with 7 bases lining up with TRBD2. In germline, CDR1 is MNHEY, CDR2 SMNVEV (reference sequence). This CDR3 region has 15 residues. The trim removed 0 bases at V and 0 bases at J, leaving 2 bases unmatched. The chain's CDR3 is CASSLSPSGSYEQYF. In nucleotides, the CDR3 is TGTGCCAGCAGTTTATCCCCTAGCGGCTCCTACGAGCAGTACTTC.

The rearrangement links TRBV24-1 to TRBJ2-7, with D uncertain. V was clipped by 3 bases and J by 0 bases, with 14 bases between them. The CDR3 runs to 16 residues. CDR1 KGHDR and CDR2 SFDVKD come from the germline V gene. CDR3 amino acids: CATSDSVGTSSYEQYF. For the CDR3, the DNA is TGTGCCACCAGTGATAGCGTTGGTACCTCCTCCTACGAGCAGTACTTC.

This clonotype came up a few times. This rearrangement joins TRBV7-9 to TRBJ2-5, with 7 bases fitting TRBD2. CDR1 is SEHNR and CDR2 is FQNEAQ in the germline V gene (reference sequence). There are 15 residues in the CDR3. With V trimmed by 1 base and J by 2 bases, 4 bases remained unmatched. The CDR3 DNA sequence: TGTGCCAGCAGCTTAGTAGGACTAGTACAAGAGACCCAGTACTTC. Its protein is CASSLVGLVQETQYF.

CDR3 bases: TGTGCCAGCAGCCCTTACTACAGCGTAGGGACAGATACGCAGTATTTT. It encodes CASSPYYSVGTDTQYF. The gene calls are TRBV14 and TRBJ2-3; D not certain. The CDR3 is 16 residues long. From germline, CDR1 is SGHDN and CDR2 FVKESK. V shed 4 bases and J shed 3 bases, with 17 bases lying between them.